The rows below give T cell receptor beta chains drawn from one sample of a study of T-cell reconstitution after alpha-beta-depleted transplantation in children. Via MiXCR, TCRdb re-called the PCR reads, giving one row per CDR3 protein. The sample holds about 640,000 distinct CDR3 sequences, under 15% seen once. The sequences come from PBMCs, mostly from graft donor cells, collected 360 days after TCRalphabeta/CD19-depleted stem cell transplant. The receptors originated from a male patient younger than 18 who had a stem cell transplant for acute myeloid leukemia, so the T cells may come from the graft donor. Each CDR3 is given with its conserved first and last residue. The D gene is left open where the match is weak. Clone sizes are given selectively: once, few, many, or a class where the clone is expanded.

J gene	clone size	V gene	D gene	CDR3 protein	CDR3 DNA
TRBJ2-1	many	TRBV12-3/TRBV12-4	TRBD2	CASSISGSPYNEQFF	TGTGCCAGCAGTATTAGCGGGAGCCCCTACAATGAGCAGTTCTTC
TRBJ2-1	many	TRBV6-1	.	CASGGAGEQFF	TGTGCCAGCGGTGGGGCAGGGGAGCAGTTCTTC
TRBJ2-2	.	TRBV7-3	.	CASSRTGPSSTGELFF	TGTGCCAGCAGCCGTACAGGGCCTTCGAGCACCGGGGAGCTGTTTTTT
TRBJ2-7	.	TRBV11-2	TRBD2	CASSLFGSGRSQSFSYEQYF	TGTGCCAGCAGCTTATTCGGTAGCGGGAGGTCCCAATCCTTCTCCTACGAGCAGTACTTC
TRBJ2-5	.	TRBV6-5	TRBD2	CASSYQGTSGSSETQYF	TGTGCCAGCAGTTACCAAGGGACTAGCGGGAGCTCGGAGACCCAGTACTTC
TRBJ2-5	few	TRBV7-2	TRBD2	CASSLGLAGKETQYF	TGTGCCAGCAGCTTAGGGCTAGCGGGAAAAGAGACCCAGTACTTC
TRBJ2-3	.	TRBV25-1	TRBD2	CASSATSGSGTDTQYF	TGTGCCAGCAGTGCGACTAGCGGGAGTGGAACAGATACGCAGTATTTT
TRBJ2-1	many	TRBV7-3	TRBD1	CASSLGQGATRNEQFF	TGTGCCAGCAGTTTAGGACAGGGCGCAACAAGGAATGAGCAGTTCTTC
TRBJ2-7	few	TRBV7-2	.	CASSFEQGYEQYF	TGTGCCAGCAGCTTCGAACAGGGTTACGAGCAGTACTTC
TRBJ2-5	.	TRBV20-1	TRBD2	CSAEQTSGRLFGETQYF	TGCAGTGCTGAACAGACTAGCGGGAGACTTTTTGGGGAGACCCAGTACTTC
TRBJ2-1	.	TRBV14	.	CASTSSQKNNEQFF	TGTGCCAGCACCTCCTCTCAGAAGAACAATGAGCAGTTCTTC
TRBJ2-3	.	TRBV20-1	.	CSATYDDTQYF	TGCAGTGCCACCTATGATGATACGCAGTATTTT
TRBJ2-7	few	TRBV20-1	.	CSFGPGRGYF	TGCAGTTTCGGGCCCGGGCGGGGGTACTTC
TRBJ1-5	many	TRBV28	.	CASSRRDNYQPQHF	TGTGCCAGCAGTCGCCGGGACAACTATCAGCCCCAGCATTTT
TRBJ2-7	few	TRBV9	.	CASSVCPSGEETCEQYF	TGTGCCAGCAGCGTATGCCCCTCGGGGGAAGAGACGTGCGAGCAGTACTTC
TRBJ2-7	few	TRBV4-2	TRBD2	CASSPQPGTTSYEQYF	TGTGCCAGCAGCCCCCAACCCGGGACTACCTCCTACGAGCAGTACTTC
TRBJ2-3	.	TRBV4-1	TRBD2	CASSKRRSALMGLAGATDTQYF	TGCGCCAGCAGCAAGCGGCGATCAGCTTTGATGGGACTAGCGGGAGCCACAGATACGCAGTATTTT
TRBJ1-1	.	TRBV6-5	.	CASSYNIQGNTEAFF	TGTGCCAGCAGTTACAATATCCAGGGGAACACTGAAGCTTTCTTT
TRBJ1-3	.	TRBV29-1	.	CSAGDGASGNTIYF	TGCAGCGCCGGGGACGGTGCCTCTGGAAACACCATATATTTT
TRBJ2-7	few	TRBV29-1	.	CSVEDGDPSYEQYF	TGCAGCGTTGAAGATGGGGATCCCTCCTACGAGCAGTACTTC
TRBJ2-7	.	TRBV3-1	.	CASWVGYEQYF	TGTGCCAGCTGGGTTGGATACGAGCAGTACTTC
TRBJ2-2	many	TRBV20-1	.	CSATLFRTPGTGELFF	TGCAGTGCTACCCTTTTCCGGACACCGGGCACCGGGGAGCTGTTTTTT
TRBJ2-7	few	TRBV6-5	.	CASGAGYEQYF	TGTGCCAGCGGCGCCGGATACGAGCAGTACTTC
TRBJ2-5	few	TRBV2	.	CASGLQETQYF	TGTGCCAGCGGACTGCAAGAGACCCAGTACTTC
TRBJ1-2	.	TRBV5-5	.	CASSLSGGFYGYTF	TGTGCCAGCAGCTTGTCGGGCGGATTCTATGGCTACACCTTC
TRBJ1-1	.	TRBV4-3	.	CASGGDRHGAFF	TGCGCCAGCGGGGGTGACAGGCACGGAGCTTTCTTT
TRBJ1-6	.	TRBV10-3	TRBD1	CAISEDRVNSPLHF	TGTGCCATCAGTGAGGACAGGGTCAATTCACCCCTCCACTTT
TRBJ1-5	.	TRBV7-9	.	CASSPDSNQPQHF	TGTGCCAGCAGCCCGGATAGCAATCAGCCCCAGCATTTT
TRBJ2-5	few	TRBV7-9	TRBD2	CASSLESGRPSRETQYF	TGTGCCAGCAGCTTAGAAAGCGGGAGGCCATCTAGAGAGACCCAGTACTTC
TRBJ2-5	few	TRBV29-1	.	CSVEGIVETQYF	TGCAGCGTTGAAGGGATTGTAGAGACCCAGTACTTC
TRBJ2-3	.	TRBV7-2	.	CASSFGSQGTDTQYF	TGTGCCAGCAGCTTCGGGAGCCAGGGCACAGATACGCAGTATTTT
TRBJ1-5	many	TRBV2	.	CASSGGSGSNQPQHF	TGTGCCAGCAGCGGAGGATCAGGTAGCAATCAGCCCCAGCATTTT
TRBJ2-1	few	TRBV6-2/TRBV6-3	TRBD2	CASSYPTSRDYPYNEQFF	TGTGCCAGCAGTTACCCAACTAGCCGGGACTACCCCTACAATGAGCAGTTCTTC
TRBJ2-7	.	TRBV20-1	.	CRGLSSRRLVLSYEQYF	TGCAGGGGCCTGAGTTCCAGGAGGTTAGTCCTCTCCTACGAGCAGTACTTC
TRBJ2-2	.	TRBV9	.	CASSVKPLFTGELFF	TGTGCCAGCAGCGTTAAACCACTGTTCACCGGGGAGCTGTTTTTT
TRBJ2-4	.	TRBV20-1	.	CSARDRLQKNIQYF	TGCAGTGCTAGAGATAGATTGCAGAAAAACATTCAGTACTTC
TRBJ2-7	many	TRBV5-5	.	CASSLAQGPYEQYF	TGTGCCAGCAGCTTGGCACAGGGCCCCTACGAGCAGTACTTC
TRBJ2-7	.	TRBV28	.	CASSSLPGKDDNLPYEQYF	TGTGCCAGCAGTTCTCTGCCAGGGAAGGACGATAACCTTCCCTACGAGCAGTACTTC
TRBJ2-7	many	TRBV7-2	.	CASSLRVSGEQYF	TGTGCCAGCAGCTTAAGGGTTTCGGGCGAGCAGTACTTC
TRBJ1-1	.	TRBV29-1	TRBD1	CSVLTGTVNTEAFF	TGCAGCGTTTTAACCGGGACAGTGAACACTGAAGCTTTCTTT
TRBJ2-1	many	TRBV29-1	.	CSVRRTVYNEQFF	TGCAGCGTTCGGCGGACTGTTTACAATGAGCAGTTCTTC
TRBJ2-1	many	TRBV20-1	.	CSARGPSGYYNEQFF	TGCAGTGCTAGAGGGCCCAGCGGCTACTACAATGAGCAGTTCTTC
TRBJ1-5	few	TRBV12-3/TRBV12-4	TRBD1	CASSPTGAGNQPQHF	TGTGCCAGCAGTCCTACAGGGGCGGGCAATCAGCCCCAGCATTTT